This T cell receptor beta chain was profiled in a study of tumor and adjacent non-tumor tissue in lung cancer. RNA was extracted from bulk tissue without any cell sorting. This clonotype was counted a single time. This may be a read error, as it is one base from a much larger clone. Three rounds of nested PCR, following a modified ARM-PCR protocol, produced the TCRbeta library. MiXCR was run by TCRdb on the multiplex PCR reads, yielding one entry per CDR3 protein. The sample contains about 93,000 distinct CDR3 sequences, about 66% of which appear only once. The sequence derives from a man between 65 and 85 years old with non-small cell lung cancer. The sequenced material came from lung tumor tissue.

CDR3 sequence reads: CASTSHGLAELFF. CDR3 nucleotides: TGTGCCAGCACCAGCCATGGGTTGGCGGAGCTGTTTTTT. This chain joins TRBV6-1 and TRBJ2-2; D not resolved. The V end was cut by 7 bases, the J end by 10 bases, with 16 bases between. There are 13 residues in the CDR3. Germline V gene data show CDR1 as MNHNS and CDR2 as SASEGT.